Shown below are 25 T cell receptor beta chains from a single sample sequenced in a study of Graves' ophthalmopathy and Graves' hyperthyroidism. Transcripts of RNA were the source for amplifying TCR beta CDR3 regions. The first-round RT-PCR employed HTBI primers together with the Qiagen OneStep RT-PCR kit. A multiplex PCR was then performed as the second round. MiXCR, run by TCRdb on the multiplex PCR reads, gives a single entry per CDR3 protein. The sample lists around 1.1 million distinct CDR3 sequences, less than 45% occurring once. The sample taken for sequencing was peripheral blood or thyroid tissue (not recorded which). The receptors shown here come from an adult man with Graves' hyperthyroidism.

This clonotype has only a few counts. V and J are TRBV10-2 and TRBJ1-3; no reliable D call. V gave up 8 bases and J gave up 0 bases, with 11 bases separating them. Germline V gene sequence: CDR1 WSHSY, CDR2 SAAADI. The CDR3 spans 14 residues. Here the CDR3 DNA reads TGCGCCAGCGCGGTGGGGTACTCTGGAAACACCATATATTTT. Encoded protein: CASAVGYSGNTIYF.

Ten or more counts support this clonotype. The chain is built from TRBV6-6 and TRBJ1-4; 9 bases line up with TRBD1. From germline, CDR1 is MNHNY and CDR2 SVGAGI (reference sequence). V shed 5 bases, J shed 6 bases, and the junction held 4 bases outside the gene matches. CDR3 length: 14 residues. Here the CDR3 DNA reads TGTGCCAGCAGTGACCGGGACAGGGATGAAAAACTGTTTTTT. Its protein product is CASSDRDRDEKLFF.

The chain uses TRBV5-1 and TRBJ1-6; D is perhaps TRBD1 (5 bases). Trimming stripped 3 bases from V and 8 bases from J, with 12 bases between. Germline V CDR1 and CDR2: SGHRS, YFSETQ. This CDR3 is built from 14 residues. The CDR3 nucleotides read TGCGCCAGCAGCTCCCGGGGGGTGGATTCACCCCTCCACTTT. It translates to CASSSRGVDSPLHF.

This clonotype has ten or more counts. The chain recombines TRBV19 with TRBJ2-7, with a possible D match to TRBD1 (5 bases). This CDR3 comprises 14 residues. The germline CDR1 and CDR2 sequences are LNHDA and SQIVND (reference sequence). V was pared by 3 bases and J by 4 bases, with 13 bases between. DNA for the CDR3: TGTGCCAGTAGTATTGCAGGGCGACTGTACGAGCAGTACTTC. Residues: CASSIAGRLYEQYF.

The chain has TRBV5-4 and TRBJ2-5; D gene uncertain. This CDR3 comprises 14 residues. Germline lookup yields CDR1 SGHNT and CDR2 YYREEE (reference sequence). The V and J ends lost 0 bases and 1 base respectively, with 7 bases between them. The CDR3 sequence is CASSLDPIQETQYF. The DNA for the CDR3 is TGTGCCAGCAGCTTGGACCCAATCCAAGAGACCCAGTACTTC. The variable domain in full, with the rest retrieved from reference TRBV5-4 and TRBJ2-5, is ETGVTQSPTHLIKTRGQQVTLRCSSQSGHNTVSWYQQALGQGPQFIFQYYREEENGRGNFPPRFSGLQFPNYSSELNVNALELDDSALYLCASSLDPIQETQYFGPGTRLLVL.

There are many counts of this clonotype. Here the CDR3 reads CASSLGLGRGSGETQYF. The CDR3 DNA follows: TGTGCCAGCAGCTTAGGTCTCGGGAGGGGCTCGGGAGAGACCCAGTACTTC. The chain is built from TRBV7-6 and TRBJ2-5, with 8 bases lining up with TRBD2. Germline-derived CDR1 and CDR2 are SGHVS and FNYEAQ. The CDR3 has 17 amino acids. V shed 1 base and J 4 bases; nucleotides not matched to a gene: 11. The entire variable domain, with the rest obtained from reference TRBV7-6 and TRBJ2-5, is as follows: GAGVSQSPRYKVTKRGQDVALRCDPISGHVSLYWYRQALGQGPEFLTYFNYEAQQDKSGLPNDRFSAERPEGSISTLTIQRTEQRDSAMYRCASSLGLGRGSGETQYFGPGTRLLVL.

This rearrangement joins TRBV29-1 to TRBJ2-5; D gene unclear. CDR3 length: 12 residues. Trimming cost V 8 bases and J 5 bases, with 15 bases left between them. Germline CDR1 SQVTM, CDR2 ANQGSEA. The CDR3 loop reads CSLSPGPETQYF. The CDR3 DNA reads TGCAGCTTAAGTCCCGGTCCGGAGACCCAGTACTTC.

This sequence joins TRBV2 and TRBJ2-3; D may match TRBD1 or TRBD2 (5 bases each). Looked up from germline, CDR1 is SNHLY and CDR2 is FYNNEI. The CDR3 totals 15 residues. The V and J ends lost 1 base and 1 base respectively, with 9 bases between them. The chain's CDR3 is CASSEDTGRTDTQYF. The CDR3 DNA reads as TGTGCCAGCAGTGAAGACACGGGACGCACAGATACGCAGTATTTT. Based on the CDR3 plus reference TRBV2 and TRBJ2-3, the full variable domain is EPEVTQTPSHQVTQMGQEVILRCVPISNHLYFYWYRQILGQKVEFLVSFYNNEISEKSEIFDDQFSVERPDGSNFTLKIRSTKLEDSAMYFCASSEDTGRTDTQYFGPGTRLTVL.

Notes on this clonotype: Likely a read error: the CDR3 ends without its conserved phenylalanine or tryptophan. It is unclear where the CDR3 begins or ends on the DNA, so no DNA is shown, and the CDR3 is as TCRdb lists it. This chain uses TRBV18 with TRBJ2-5; the table's D gene call, TRBD2, was not cross checked with the DNA. The germline gives CDR1 KGHSH, CDR2 LQKENI. Both ends counted, the CDR3 spans 11 residues. The CDR3 sequence is CASSPRGLKNT.

The chain joins TRBV5-1 to TRBJ2-7, with a weak D call TRBD2 (6 bases). The CDR3 length is 16 residues. CDR1 and CDR2 from the germline V gene are SGHRS and YFSETQ. Trimming removed 4 bases at V and 0 bases at J, with 17 bases between. The DNA for the CDR3 is TGCGCCAGCAGCGCCCGGGACTCCCACCGCTCCTACGAGCAGTACTTC. This sequence encodes CASSARDSHRSYEQYF.

This clonotype was observed at least ten times. The genes are TRBV25-1 and TRBJ2-5, with D perhaps matching TRBD2 (6 bases). The CDR3 sequence is 13 residues long. Germline CDR1 and CDR2: MGHDK and SYGVNS. V lost 7 bases, J lost 2 bases, and 11 bases lay in between. This CDR3 is CASMFGGQETQYF. In DNA, the CDR3 is TGTGCCAGCATGTTTGGGGGGCAAGAGACCCAGTACTTC.

The chain employs TRBV15 and TRBJ2-5; D tentatively fits TRBD1 or TRBD2 (6 bases each). This CDR3 spans 15 amino acids. Germline CDR1 and CDR2: LNHNV and YYDKDF (reference sequence). Trimming removed 0 bases from V and 4 bases from J, with 12 bases in between. CDR3 sequence reads: CATSRDGGGLETQYF. The CDR3 DNA reads TGTGCCACCAGCAGAGATGGTGGGGGGCTAGAGACCCAGTACTTC.

V usage is TRBV4-3 and J usage is TRBJ1-5; no clear D gene. CDR1 LGHNA and CDR2 YSLEER come from the germline V gene. This CDR3 comprises 17 residues. Trimming took off 1 base at V and 3 bases at J, with 16 bases between the two ends. DNA of the CDR3: TGCGCCAGCAGCCAAGGCCTCGCCCGGAAGGCCAATCAGCCCCAGCATTTT. Translating gives CASSQGLARKANQPQHF.

This clonotype was detected many times. This chain links TRBV7-8 with TRBJ2-7, with TRBD2 as a possible D gene (5 bases). With 1 base removed from V and 6 bases from J, the gap between germline ends came to 16 bases. Germline CDR1 is SGHVS and CDR2 is FQNEAQ. The CDR3 sequence is 15 residues long. The DNA of the CDR3 is TGTGCCAGCAGCTTAGTTGCGGGCCTACTCTCCGAGCAGTACTTC. Translation: CASSLVAGLLSEQYF.

CDR3 nucleotide sequence: TGTGCCATCAGTGAGGTGGGAGAGTACGAGCAGTACTTC. Translating it yields CAISEVGEYEQYF. This chain connects TRBV10-3 to TRBJ2-7; perhaps TRBD2 as D (5 bases). Germline-derived CDR1 and CDR2 are ENHRY and SYGVKD. With 2 bases removed from V and 4 bases from J, the gap between germline ends came to 9 bases. The CDR3 spans 13 residues.

This clonotype was recorded many times. The chain couples TRBV7-2 to TRBJ2-7; the D gene is possibly TRBD2 (5 bases). Trimming removed 0 bases from V and 2 bases from J, with 14 bases in between. The CDR3 contains 16 residues. Germline V gene sequence: CDR1 SGHTA, CDR2 FQGNSA. The CDR3 region has the DNA TGTGCCAGCAGCTTAGCAAGTAGAGGGATGGCCTACGAGCAGTACTTC. Its translation: CASSLASRGMAYEQYF.

This clonotype showed up many times. The chain recombines TRBV29-1 with TRBJ1-1; 7 bases are a match to TRBD1. This CDR3 is built from 10 residues. V was pared by 7 bases and J by 11 bases, with 7 bases of the junction left unmatched. Germline assignment: CDR1 SQVTM and CDR2 ANQGSEA. CDR3 region: CSAGQVPAFF. The DNA of the CDR3 is TGCAGCGCAGGACAGGTCCCCGCTTTCTTT. The full variable domain, in which reference TRBV29-1 and TRBJ1-1 provide the parts outside the CDR3, is SAVISQKPSRDICQRGTSLTIQCQVDSQVTMMFWYRQQPGQSLTLIATANQGSEATYESGFVIDKFPISRPNLTFSTLTVSNMSPEDSSIYLCSAGQVPAFFGQGTRLTVV.

The J gene is TRBJ2-2, the V gene TRBV9; D is unclear. Between the trimmed V and J ends, which lost 2 bases and 1 base, there was a span of 9 bases. The CDR3 consists of 15 residues. CDR1 is SGDLS, CDR2 YYNGEE, per germline. CDR3 coding DNA: TGTGCCAGCAGCGTCTCTGGGTTGAACACCGGGGAGCTGTTTTTT. Amino acid sequence: CASSVSGLNTGELFF.

A remark on this clonotype: A much more abundant neighbour one base away suggests this may be a read error. The rearrangement links TRBV9 to TRBJ1-1; possible D gene TRBD1, 5 bases. Germline V gene sequence: CDR1 SGDLS, CDR2 YYNGEE. The CDR3 is 12 amino acids. V was clipped by 4 bases and J by 5 bases, with 9 bases between them. The DNA for the CDR3 is TGTGCCAGCAGCAAACCAGGGACTGAAGCTTTCTTT. Protein sequence: CASSKPGTEAFF.

J is TRBJ1-1 and V is TRBV10-3; D possibly corresponds to TRBD1 (5 bases). CDR1 is ENHRY and CDR2 is SYGVKD in the germline V gene. V gave up 4 bases and J gave up 10 bases, with 10 bases separating them. The CDR3 is 11 residues long. The CDR3 region has the DNA TGTGCCATCAGTGTAGGGGTGGTAGCTTTCTTT. Translating gives CAISVGVVAFF.

J is TRBJ2-7 and V is TRBV29-1, with D perhaps being TRBD1 or TRBD2 (7 bases each). The CDR3 has 13 residues. V shed 0 bases and J shed 7 bases, with 13 bases lying between them. From germline, CDR1 is SQVTM and CDR2 ANQGSEA. CDR3 residues: CSVEERQGGEQYF. The DNA of the CDR3 is TGCAGCGTTGAAGAGCGACAGGGAGGGGAGCAGTACTTC.

This sequence joins TRBV7-6 and TRBJ2-2; TRBD1 might be the D (6 bases). Germline V CDR1 and CDR2: SGHVS, FNYEAQ. The CDR3 length is 16 residues. V was trimmed by 3 bases and J by 0 bases, leaving 11 bases between them. CDR3 region: CASSFQQGTNTGELFF. The CDR3 nucleotides read TGTGCCAGCAGCTTTCAACAGGGCACGAACACCGGGGAGCTGTTTTTT.

In this sample, this clonotype turned up many times. V usage is TRBV19 and J usage is TRBJ1-5; D unresolved. The CDR3 spans 14 residues. V shed 5 bases and J shed 1 base, with 9 bases lying between them. Germline CDR1 LNHDA, CDR2 SQIVND (reference sequence). The CDR3: CASSGRRSNQPQHF. The CDR3, as DNA: TGTGCCAGTAGTGGCCGCAGAAGCAATCAGCCCCAGCATTTT.

The rearrangement links TRBV20-1 to TRBJ1-5; a weak D match, TRBD1 (6 bases). V dropped 6 bases and J dropped 11 bases, with 17 bases sitting between them. This CDR3 is built from 12 residues. Germline assignment: CDR1 DFQATT and CDR2 SNEGSKA (reference sequence). CDR3 loop: CSAKTGQETQHF. DNA of the CDR3: TGCAGTGCCAAGACAGGACAAGAGACCCAGCATTTT.

J is TRBJ1-2 and V is TRBV7-8; no definite D call. CDR1 and CDR2 from the germline V gene are SGHVS and FQNEAQ. Trimming removed 5 bases at V and 8 bases at J, with 6 bases between. The CDR3 runs 10 residues. CDR3 bases: TGTGCCAGCAGCCTTTTCGGCTACACCTTC. The encoded protein is CASSLFGYTF.